This entry lists 8 T cell receptor beta chains sequenced from one sample in a study of breast tumors, draining lymph nodes, adjacent tissues. Axillary draining lymph nodes of breast cancer patients supplied the node samples. Each CDR3 protein gets one entry after TCRdb re-called the multiplex PCR reads with MiXCR. The sample includes over 200,000 distinct CDR3 sequences, around 32% of them seen just once. The source material was axillary lymph node tissue. The origin of the receptors is a female donor with breast cancer. Some clones in this sample may be carry-over from other donors' samples.

The rearrangement uses TRBV2 and TRBJ1-5; maybe TRBD1 (5 bases). Germline CDR1 is SNHLY and CDR2 is FYNNEI. The CDR3 covers 14 residues. Trimming took off 4 bases at V and 2 bases at J, with 9 bases between the two ends. CDR3 sequence (DNA): TGTGCCAGCAGTGGGGACGGTGGCAATCAGCCCCAGCATTTT. It translates to CASSGDGGNQPQHF.

This clonotype showed up many times. The rearrangement joins TRBV2 to TRBJ1-3; D is possibly TRBD1 (6 bases). V gave up 5 bases and J gave up 2 bases, with 16 bases separating them. Germline V gene data show CDR1 as SNHLY and CDR2 as FYNNEI. CDR3 length: 16 residues. The CDR3 spells CASSTYRVEAGNTIYF. The CDR3 nucleotides are TGTGCCAGCAGTACGTACAGGGTCGAAGCTGGAAACACCATATATTTT.

This clonotype has ten or more counts. This chain connects TRBV7-2 to TRBJ2-7; 7 bases map to TRBD2. The CDR3 is 18 amino acids. CDR1 SGHTA and CDR2 FQGNSA come from the germline V gene. The trim removed 5 bases at V and 3 bases at J, leaving 19 bases unmatched. CDR3 DNA: TGTGCCAGCAGCATAGTGGGCGGACTAGGAAAGGGCCACTACGAGCAGTACTTC. Translation gives CASSIVGGLGKGHYEQYF.

This clonotype has at least ten counts. The CDR3 coding sequence is TGTGCCAGCAGCCAGGGGTTCGAGCAGTACTTC. Translating it yields CASSQGFEQYF. This chain links TRBV4-2 with TRBJ2-7; D is undetermined. Germline CDR1 and CDR2: LGHNA and YNFKEQ. The CDR3 consists of 11 residues. The ends were cut back, 3 bases at V and 6 bases at J, with 6 bases in the middle.

This clonotype showed up just once. This chain connects TRBV20-1 to TRBJ2-1; TRBD2 matches 7 bases. CDR1 and CDR2 from the germline V gene are DFQATT and SNEGSKA (reference sequence). This CDR3 is 14 amino acids long. The V gene end was trimmed by 3 bases and the J gene end by 12 bases; junction bases not matched to a gene: 14. The CDR3 protein is CSASKASGDTGQFF. The CDR3 region has the DNA TGCAGTGCTAGTAAGGCTAGCGGAGACACTGGGCAGTTCTTC.

A word on this clonotype: A much larger clone is a single base away; this may be a read error. Since the CDR3 does not end with the conserved phenylalanine or tryptophan, this likely comes from a read error. The V and J genes are TRBV9 and TRBJ2-1; D perhaps matches TRBD2 (5 bases). Trimming took off 1 base at V and 9 bases at J, with 11 bases between the two ends. CDR1 and CDR2 from the germline V gene are SGDLS and YYNGEE. This CDR3 region has 13 residues. CDR3 nucleotides: TGTGCCAGCAGCGTATTCGGGATTGCTGAGCAGTTCTCC. This gives the protein CASSVFGIAEQFS.

As to this clonotype: A read error is possible here, since a much larger clone lies one base away. The chain recombines TRBV6-5 with TRBJ1-2; D is unclear. This CDR3 contains 15 residues. CDR1 and CDR2 (germline): MNHEY, SVGAGI. V was pared by 6 bases and J by 3 bases, with 17 bases between. The DNA for the CDR3 is TGTGCCAGCAGCCGGACGGGCTCGAAGGACTATGGCTACACCTTC. This translates into CASSRTGSKDYGYTF.

The rearrangement uses TRBV7-9 and TRBJ2-2; TRBD2 matches at 7 bases. The CDR3 has 18 residues. J lost 0 bases, V lost 5 bases, and 12 bases had no gene match. Germline CDR1 reads SEHNR; CDR2 reads FQNEAQ (reference sequence). CDR3 region: CASSVEDRAGANTGELFF. As DNA, the CDR3 is TGTGCCAGCAGCGTTGAAGATCGCGCGGGGGCGAACACCGGGGAGCTGTTTTTT.